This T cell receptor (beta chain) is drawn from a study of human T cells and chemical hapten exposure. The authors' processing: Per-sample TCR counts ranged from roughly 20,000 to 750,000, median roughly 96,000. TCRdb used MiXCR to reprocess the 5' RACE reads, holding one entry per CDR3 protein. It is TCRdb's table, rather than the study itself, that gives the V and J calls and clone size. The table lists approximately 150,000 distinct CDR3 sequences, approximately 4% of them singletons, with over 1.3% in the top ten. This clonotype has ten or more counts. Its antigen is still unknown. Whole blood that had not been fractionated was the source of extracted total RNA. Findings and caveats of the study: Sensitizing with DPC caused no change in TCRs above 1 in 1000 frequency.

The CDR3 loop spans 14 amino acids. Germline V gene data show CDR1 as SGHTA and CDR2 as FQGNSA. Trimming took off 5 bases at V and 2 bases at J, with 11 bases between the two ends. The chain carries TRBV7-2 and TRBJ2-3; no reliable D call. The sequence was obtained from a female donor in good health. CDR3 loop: CASSRVAVTDTQYF. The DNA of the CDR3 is TGTGCCAGCAGCCGCGTAGCAGTCACAGATACGCAGTATTTT. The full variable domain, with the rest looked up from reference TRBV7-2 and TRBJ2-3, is GAGVSQSPSNKVTEKGKDVELRCDPISGHTALYWYRQSLGQGLEFLIYFQGNSAPDKSGLPSDRFSAERTGGSVSTLTIQRTQQEDSAVYLCASSRVAVTDTQYFGPGTRLTVL.